The clone carrying this TCR beta chain has a handful of counts. The CDR3 has 16 amino acids. V dropped 3 bases and J dropped 3; count of bases not matched to a gene: 4. CDR1 is LGHNA and CDR2 is YSLEER in the germline V gene. These data come from a study of T cells after yellow fever vaccination. A single record per CDR3 protein comes from TCRdb applying MiXCR to the 5' RACE reads. The sample lists over 120,000 distinct CDR3 sequences, roughly 6.7% occurring once. The sequences come from CD4+ T cells sorted from PBMCs, collected 10 days after the yellow fever booster vaccination. This TCR was sampled from a young man who received the YFV17D yellow fever vaccine. The rearrangement joins TRBV4-3 to TRBJ2-5, with TRBD2 identical over 13 bases. CDR3 nucleotide sequence: TGCGCCAGCAGCCAGACTAGCGGGAGGCGGGAAGAGACCCAGTACTTC. This encodes CASSQTSGRREETQYF.